A single sample gave rise to the 19 T cell receptor beta chains below, sequenced in a study of blood T cells in healthy people across ages (dated by TCRdb to between 2014 and 2017). To prepare the library, 5' RACE was applied. Data came from an Illumina HiSeq 2500. A second roughly 7 to 12 cycle PCR used a sample-barcoded 5' primer and a J-beta primer mix. TCRdb applied fastp at Q25 and MiXCR to the public reads, then kept only in-frame beta chains. Identical CDR3 protein sequences are pooled into one entry, listed with their most common genes and DNA. Recorded for this sample are roughly 2 million distinct CDR3 sequences; 49% of them occurred a single time. The ten largest clones add up to 2% to 2.5% of the sample. Sequenced: blood. The receptor set was obtained from a woman between 40 and 50 years old in good health.

The chain is built from TRBV28 and TRBJ2-7; no firm D call. V lost 4 bases, J lost 7 bases, and 20 bases lay in between. Germline assignment: CDR1 MDHEN and CDR2 SYDVKM. CDR3 length equals 15 residues. The CDR3: CASSSQRRVLREQYF. DNA of the CDR3: TGTGCCAGCAGTTCCCAGCGACGGGTCCTCCGAGAGCAGTACTTC.

The chain is built from TRBV11-3 and TRBJ2-1; 8 bases map to TRBD1. The CDR3 runs to 13 residues. Losses at the gene ends were 5 bases for V and 9 bases for J; bases not matched to a gene: 6. The germline V gene encodes CDR1 SGHNT and CDR2 YENEEA. In DNA, the CDR3 is TGTGCCAGCAGCCCGACAGGGGTGAGTGAGCAGTTCTTC. This gives the protein CASSPTGVSEQFF. The whole variable domain, remainder taken from reference TRBV11-3 and TRBJ2-1, is EAGVVQSPRYKIIEKKQPVAFWCNPISGHNTLYWYLQNLGQGPELLIRYENEEAVDDSQLPKDRFSAERLKGVDSTLKIQPAELGDSAVYLCASSPTGVSEQFFGPGTRLTVL.

The V call is TRBV4-2, the J call TRBJ2-5; perhaps TRBD2 as D (5 bases). The germline V gene has CDR1 LGHNA and CDR2 YNFKEQ. The CDR3 length is 15 residues. V was shortened by 0 bases and J by 2 bases, with 10 bases between the two germline ends. CDR3: CASSQEGGGQETQYF. The DNA for the CDR3 is TGTGCCAGCAGCCAAGAAGGAGGCGGGCAAGAGACCCAGTACTTC.

This clonotype appeared a few times. This chain uses TRBV12-3 or TRBV12-4 with TRBJ2-5; 9 positions match TRBD1. The CDR3 extends over 13 amino acids. V trimming: 7 bases; J trimming: 4 bases; junction bases outside the gene matches: 4. CDR3 amino acids: CASTGQGIETQYF. Here the CDR3 DNA reads TGTGCCAGCACCGGACAGGGGATAGAGACCCAGTACTTC.

This chain uses TRBV20-1 with TRBJ2-5, with D unclear. Trimming removed 0 bases from V and 8 bases from J, with 7 bases in between. CDR1 is DFQATT, CDR2 SNEGSKA, per germline (reference sequence). The CDR3 loop spans 11 amino acids. CDR3 sequence (DNA): TGCAGTGCTAGAGAGTGGGAAACCCAGTACTTC. Its protein product is CSAREWETQYF.

This clonotype has just a few counts. CDR3 loop: CASSPRDRVRIEQYF. CDR3 sequence (DNA): TGTGCCAGCAGTCCCCGGGACAGGGTTCGAATCGAGCAGTACTTC. This chain joins TRBV12-3 or TRBV12-4 and TRBJ2-5, with 9 bases that match TRBD1. The J call may be mistaken, given a closer DNA end match to TRBJ2-7. The CDR3 covers 15 residues.

The count of this clonotype is one. The J gene is TRBJ1-2, the V gene TRBV20-1; D may be TRBD1 (6 bases). The ends were cut back, 4 bases at V and 4 bases at J, with 13 bases in the middle. This CDR3 spans 13 amino acids. CDR1 and CDR2 from the germline V gene are DFQATT and SNEGSKA (reference sequence). CDR3 in DNA: TGCAGTGCTACAGCGGGGGGCTCCTATGGCTACACCTTC. Protein sequence: CSATAGGSYGYTF.

This chain uses TRBV7-9 with TRBJ1-2; D gene uncertain. CDR3 length: 13 amino acids. V shed 1 base and J shed 7 bases, with 10 bases lying between them. Germline V lookup: CDR1 SEHNR, CDR2 FQNEAQ (reference sequence). The chain's CDR3 is CASSLDQWAGYTF. CDR3 nucleotides: TGTGCCAGCAGCTTAGACCAATGGGCTGGCTACACCTTC. Full variable domain (rest looked up from reference TRBV7-9 and TRBJ1-2): DTGVSQNPRHKITKRGQNVTFRCDPISEHNRLYWYRQTLGQGPEFLTYFQNEAQLEKSRLLSDRFSAERPKGSFSTLEIQRTEQGDSAMYLCASSLDQWAGYTFGSGTRLTVV.

This clonotype was observed once. One junction end disagrees with the germline gene, perhaps due to a read error. The chain has TRBV12-3 or TRBV12-4 and TRBJ1-2, with TRBD1 identical over 8 bases. This CDR3 contains 12 residues. The CDR3 bases are TGTGCCGGCAGTTCCGGGACAGGTGGCTACACCTTC. It codes for CAGSSGTGGYTF.

The chain couples TRBV5-5 to TRBJ1-6; the D is unclear. This CDR3 is built from 13 residues. Germline V gene data show CDR1 as SGHKS and CDR2 as YYEKEE (reference sequence). Trimming stripped 4 bases from V and 7 bases from J, with 9 bases between. The CDR3 sequence: CASSSGWNSPLHF. CDR3 coding DNA: TGTGCCAGCAGCAGTGGGTGGAATTCACCCCTCCACTTT.

The chain uses TRBV2 and TRBJ2-1; TRBD1 matches 9 bases. V shed 6 bases and J 7 bases; nucleotides not matched to a gene: 4. Germline loops: CDR1 SNHLY, CDR2 FYNNEI. The CDR3 sequence is 13 residues long. CDR3 nucleotide sequence: TGTGCCAGCAGGACCGGGACAGGGAATGAGCAGTTCTTC. It codes for CASRTGTGNEQFF.

This chain connects TRBV2 to TRBJ2-3; no definite D call. The V gene's germline CDR1 is SNHLY and CDR2 FYNNEI. The CDR3 totals 17 residues. The V gene lost 8 bases and the J gene lost 1 base, with 22 bases spanning the gap. As DNA, the CDR3 is TGTGCCAGCCCCCTCCGGTACGAGCGCGAGGGCACAGATACGCAGTATTTT. Its protein is CASPLRYEREGTDTQYF.

The V and J genes are TRBV7-2 and TRBJ1-4; D unresolved. The CDR3 sequence is 15 residues long. Between the trimmed V and J ends, which lost 4 bases and 0 bases, there was a span of 9 bases. Germline V lookup: CDR1 SGHTA, CDR2 FQGNSA. CDR3 amino acids: CASSSSRSTNEKLFF. CDR3 in DNA: TGTGCCAGCAGCTCCTCCCGGTCAACTAATGAAAAACTGTTTTTT.

This chain uses TRBV28 with TRBJ2-1; a weak D match, TRBD2 (6 bases). Germline CDR1 MDHEN, CDR2 SYDVKM. The CDR3 spans 15 residues. V was cut by 4 bases and J by 6 bases, with 16 bases left in between. CDR3 sequence (DNA): TGTGCCAGCAGTTCGTTTCCTCCGGGGGTCAATGAGCAGTTCTTC. This codes for CASSSFPPGVNEQFF. Complete variable domain (other parts from reference TRBV28 and TRBJ2-1): DVKVTQSSRYLVKRTGEKVFLECVQDMDHENMFWYRQDPGLGLRLIYFSYDVKMKEKGDIPEGYSVSREKKERFSLILESASTNQTSMYLCASSSFPPGVNEQFFGPGTRLTVL.

This clonotype was seen more than once but under ten times. The rearrangement joins TRBV10-3 to TRBJ2-7; TRBD1 matches 11 bases. TRBJ2-5 matches the DNA end more closely, so the J call is doubtful. The CDR3 is 13 amino acids. Germline CDR1 ENHRY, CDR2 SYGVKD. The CDR3 reads CATRTGGSETQYF. CDR3 DNA: TGTGCCACCCGGACAGGGGGCAGTGAGACCCAGTACTTC.

The chain carries TRBV12-3 or TRBV12-4 and TRBJ1-4; D is possibly TRBD1 (5 bases). Trimming left V 2 bases short and J 12 bases short, with 10 bases between. CDR3 size: 12 residues. For the CDR3, the DNA is TGTGCCAGCAGTTTATCAGGGATGGAACTGTTTTTT. This encodes CASSLSGMELFF.

This chain joins TRBV7-2 and TRBJ2-3; 7 nucleotides match TRBD2. The CDR3 loop spans 17 amino acids. Per the germline V gene, CDR1 is SGHTA and CDR2 is FQGNSA. V trimming: 1 base; J trimming: 1 base; junction bases outside the gene matches: 8. The CDR3: CASSLGSGSGGTDTQYF. The CDR3 coding sequence is TGTGCCAGCAGCTTAGGGTCGGGCAGCGGGGGCACAGATACGCAGTATTTT.

About this clonotype: Sequence at one end of the junction differs from germline and may be a read error. This chain connects TRBV20-1 to TRBJ2-7, with 7 positions matching TRBD2. CDR3 length: 14 residues. Germline V gene data show CDR1 as DFQATT and CDR2 as SNEGSKA (reference sequence). In nucleotides, the CDR3 is TGCAGTGTAGCGGGTGGGATCCCTTCCTACAAGCAGTACTTC. Its protein product is CSVAGGIPSYKQYF.

The chain combines TRBV3-1 with TRBJ2-5; 10 bases line up with TRBD1. Germline loops: CDR1 LGHDT, CDR2 YNNKEL (reference sequence). V was pared by 4 bases and J by 2 bases, with 10 bases of the junction left unmatched. CDR3 length: 17 residues. The CDR3 loop is CASSRIGQGGGQETQYF. DNA of the CDR3: TGTGCCAGCAGCCGGATCGGACAGGGGGGAGGTCAAGAGACCCAGTACTTC.